The 10 T cell receptor beta chains below were found in one sample sequenced in a study of cytomegalovirus exposure and HLA in healthy donors. PCR used 60 Vbeta primers and 13 Jbeta primers. The method was immunoSEQ multiplex PCR; TCRdb's version includes in-frame clones alone and lacks a portion of them. The sample has around 280,000 clones; 70% to 90% are singletons. Sequencing was done on a sample of PBMCs. The receptor source for this set is a woman aged 18-29 years in good health and CMV-seronegative.

The chain couples TRBV12-5 to TRBJ2-5; a weak D match, TRBD1 (6 bases). CDR3 length: 14 amino acids. V was pared by 3 bases and J by 1 base, with 9 bases between. In germline, CDR1 is LGHNT, CDR2 FRNRAP. The chain's CDR3 is CASGFSGAQETQYF. The CDR3 DNA reads as TGTGCTAGTGGTTTCTCAGGGGCCCAAGAGACCCAGTACTTC.

The chain has TRBV27 and TRBJ2-7; D possibly corresponds to TRBD2 (5 bases). CDR3 length: 14 amino acids. Germline V gives CDR1 MNHEY, CDR2 SMNVEV (reference sequence). V lost 5 bases and J lost 6, with 17 bases in between. CDR3: CASSPLAIFGEQYF. Here the CDR3 DNA reads TGTGCCAGCAGTCCCCTAGCTATCTTCGGCGAGCAGTACTTC.

This chain links TRBV2 with TRBJ2-7; D is possibly TRBD1 (6 bases). Trimming stripped 7 bases from V and 1 base from J, with 11 bases between. Germline loops: CDR1 SNHLY, CDR2 FYNNEI. The CDR3 loop spans 13 amino acids. The CDR3 loop is CASINRGSYEQYF. The CDR3 DNA is TGTGCCAGCATCAATAGGGGGTCCTACGAGCAGTACTTC.

This clone was recorded only once. CDR3 amino acids: CASIHPGQGLPGELFF. In DNA, the CDR3 is TGTGCCAGCATCCACCCGGGACAGGGACTTCCCGGGGAGCTGTTTTTT. The chain links TRBV7-9 to TRBJ2-2, with 9 bases matching TRBD1. The CDR3 has 16 amino acids. Germline V CDR1 and CDR2: SEHNR, FQNEAQ (reference sequence). The V gene end was trimmed by 7 bases and the J gene end by 6 bases; junction bases not matched to a gene: 12.

The chain uses TRBV19 and TRBJ2-5; 7 nucleotides line up with TRBD2. V was pared by 3 bases and J by 5 bases, with 6 bases of the junction left unmatched. The CDR3 sequence is 14 residues long. The germline CDR1 and CDR2 sequences are LNHDA and SQIVND (reference sequence). CDR3 protein: CASSIGGSAETQYF. The CDR3 bases are TGTGCCAGTAGTATCGGGGGGAGTGCGGAGACCCAGTACTTC.

The chain has TRBV27 and TRBJ1-2; unclear D gene. Germline loops: CDR1 MNHEY, CDR2 SMNVEV (reference sequence). V was clipped by 5 bases and J by 3 bases, with 16 bases between them. This CDR3 region has 15 residues. In DNA, the CDR3 is TGTGCCAGCAGTCCCGGGAGACCCGCCGACTATGGCTACACCTTC. Encoded protein: CASSPGRPADYGYTF.

The V call is TRBV6-5, the J call TRBJ1-2, with D uncertain. V lost 5 bases and J lost 14, with 15 bases in between. The CDR3 is 11 residues long. CDR1 and CDR2 (germline): MNHEY, SVGAGI. The CDR3 is CASSEPTTNTF. The DNA of the CDR3 is TGTGCCAGCAGTGAACCAACGACAAATACCTTC.

This chain uses TRBV9 with TRBJ2-3, with D maybe TRBD2 (6 bases). Germline V lookup: CDR1 SGDLS, CDR2 YYNGEE. The CDR3 extends over 12 amino acids. The V end lost 0 bases, the J end lost 12 bases, and 11 bases lay between the germline ends. For the CDR3, the DNA is TGTGCCAGCAGCGTAGGCGGGGCAAAACAGTATTTT. This encodes CASSVGGAKQYF.

The CDR3 is CASSLSPREAFF. The CDR3 DNA follows: TGTGCCAGCAGCTTGTCCCCCAGGGAAGCTTTCTTT. This sequence joins TRBV13 and TRBJ1-1; no definite D call. From germline, CDR1 is PRHDT and CDR2 FYEKMQ (reference sequence). V was shortened by 3 bases and J by 8 bases, with 10 bases between the two germline ends. This CDR3 is built from 12 residues. Supplemented by reference TRBV13 and TRBJ1-1, the full variable domain reads AAGVIQSPRHLIKEKRETATLKCYPIPRHDTVYWYQQGPGQDPQFLISFYEKMQSDKGSIPDRFSAQQFSDYHSELNMSSLELGDSALYFCASSLSPREAFFGQGTRLTVV.

The chain is built from TRBV5-1 and TRBJ1-1; D remains unclear. The CDR3 totals 14 residues. V was pared by 4 bases and J by 4 bases, with 14 bases between. Looked up from germline, CDR1 is SGHRS and CDR2 is YFSETQ. CDR3 sequence: CASSPTRRATEAFF. In DNA form, the CDR3 reads TGCGCCAGCAGCCCAACCCGGCGGGCCACTGAAGCTTTCTTT.